Described below is a single T cell receptor (beta chain) sequence and its context. Antigen: not known. A second PCR of 7 to 11 cycles used a sample-barcoded 5' primer and a J-beta primer mix. TCRdb itself ran the 5' RACE reads through MiXCR, one entry per CDR3 protein. The repertoire holds almost 550,000 distinct CDR3 sequences, with around 24% as singletons. The CDR3 is 17 residues long. The ends lost 5 bases at V and 0 bases at J; junction bases unmatched: 7. Per germline, CDR1 PRHDT and CDR2 FYEKMQ (reference sequence). The data originate from a study of blood T cells in healthy people across ages. Study-level findings and limits: Compared with aged donors, long-lived donors showed fewer expanded clones, suggesting selection. Diversity of TCR beta per million T cells declined in a roughly linear way with age.

The authors isolated at least 7 million PBMCs per sample. These data were also filed under a second study, of T cells of mothers and their children.

The sequencing input was blood. V is TRBV13 and J is TRBJ2-1, with 10 nucleotides matching TRBD2. This clonotype originated in a boy younger than 18 in good health. CDR3 in DNA: TGTGCCAGCAGCCCTCCCGCTAGCGGGAGCTCCTACAATGAGCAGTTCTTC. Amino acid sequence: CASSPPASGSSYNEQFF.